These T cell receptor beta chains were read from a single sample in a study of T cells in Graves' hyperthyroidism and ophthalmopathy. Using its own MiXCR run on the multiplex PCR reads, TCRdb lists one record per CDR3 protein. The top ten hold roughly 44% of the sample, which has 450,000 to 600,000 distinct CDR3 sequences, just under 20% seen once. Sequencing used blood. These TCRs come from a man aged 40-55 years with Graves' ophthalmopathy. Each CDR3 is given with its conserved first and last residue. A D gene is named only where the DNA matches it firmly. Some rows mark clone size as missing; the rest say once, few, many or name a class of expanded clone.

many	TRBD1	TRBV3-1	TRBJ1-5	CASSPGTGGLQPQHF	TGTGCCAGCAGCCCGGGGACAGGGGGCCTTCAGCCCCAGCATTTT
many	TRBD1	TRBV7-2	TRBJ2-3	CASSFQGTGGTDTQYF	TGTGCCAGCAGCTTTCAAGGGACAGGGGGCACAGATACGCAGTATTTT
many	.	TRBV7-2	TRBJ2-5	CASSLQIHQETQYF	TGTGCCAGCAGCTTACAGATACACCAAGAGACCCAGTACTTC
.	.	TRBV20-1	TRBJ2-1	CSARNLHGNNEQFF	TGCAGTGCTAGGAATCTCCACGGGAACAATGAGCAGTTCTTC
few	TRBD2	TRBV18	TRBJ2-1	CASSPLAGGFTYNEQFF	TGTGCCAGCTCACCATTAGCGGGGGGCTTCACCTACAATGAGCAGTTCTTC
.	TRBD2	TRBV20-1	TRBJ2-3	CSSPWGGRARDTQYF	TGCAGCTCCCCCTGGGGCGGGAGGGCCCGAGATACGCAGTATTTT
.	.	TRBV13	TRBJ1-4	CASSFTGSGTDEKLFF	TGTGCCAGCAGCTTCACAGGTTCAGGGACGGATGAAAAACTGTTTTTT
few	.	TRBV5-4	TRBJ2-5	CASTLGDQETQYF	TGTGCCAGCACCCTGGGGGATCAAGAGACCCAGTACTTC
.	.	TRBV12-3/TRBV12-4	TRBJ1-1	CASIPGTLNTEAFF	TGTGCCAGCATCCCCGGGACACTGAACACTGAAGCTTTCTTT
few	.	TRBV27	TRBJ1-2	CASSLSGGGGSGYTF	TGTGCCAGCAGTTTATCTGGGGGGGGGGGATCTGGCTACACCTTC
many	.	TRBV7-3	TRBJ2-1	CASSPETGFEQFF	TGTGCCAGCAGCCCTGAAACAGGGTTTGAGCAGTTCTTC
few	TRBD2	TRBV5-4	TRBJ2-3	CASSYPSGSGDTQYF	TGTGCCAGCAGCTATCCCAGCGGGAGCGGAGATACGCAGTATTTT
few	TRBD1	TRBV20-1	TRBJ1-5	CSAKTGVSQPQHF	TGCAGTGCTAAGACAGGGGTCAGTCAGCCCCAGCATTTT
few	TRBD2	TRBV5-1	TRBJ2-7	CASSLQLAADEQYF	TGCGCCAGCAGCTTGCAACTAGCGGCTGATGAGCAGTACTTC
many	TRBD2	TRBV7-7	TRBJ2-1	CASSLGLVDEQFF	TGTGCTAGCAGCCTCGGACTAGTGGATGAGCAGTTCTTC
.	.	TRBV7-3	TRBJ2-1	CASSPRLGGTNEQFF	TGTGCCAGCAGCCCACGTTTGGGTGGAACGAATGAGCAGTTCTTC
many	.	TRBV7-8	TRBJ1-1	CASSLWGTVEAFF	TGTGCCAGCAGCTTATGGGGGACGGTTGAAGCTTTCTTT
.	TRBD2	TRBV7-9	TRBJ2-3	CASSLNLAGPTDTQYF	TGTGCCAGCAGCTTAAACCTAGCGGGGCCCACAGATACGCAGTATTTT
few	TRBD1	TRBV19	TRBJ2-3	CASRKGQVTDTQYF	TGTGCCAGTAGAAAGGGACAGGTCACAGATACGCAGTATTTT
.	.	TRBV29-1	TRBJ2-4	CSVRKDIGTQNIQYF	TGCAGCGTGCGAAAGGACATAGGAACCCAAAACATTCAGTACTTC
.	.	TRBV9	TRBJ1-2	CASSVGGDGGPYGYTF	TGTGCCAGCAGCGTAGGAGGGGATGGGGGGCCCTATGGCTACACCTTC
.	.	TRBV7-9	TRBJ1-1	CASSLVGGGVAFF	TGTGCCAGCAGCTTAGTCGGGGGGGGTGTAGCTTTCTTT
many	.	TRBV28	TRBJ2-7	CASSPSRGRVYEEQYF	TGTGCCAGCAGTCCCTCTAGAGGCAGGGTCTACGAGGAGCAGTACTTC
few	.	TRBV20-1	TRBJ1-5	CSARARAGDQPQHF	TGCAGTGCTAGAGCCCGGGCGGGAGATCAGCCCCAGCATTTT
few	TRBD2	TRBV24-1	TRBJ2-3	CATSAGDSGFRDTQYF	TGTGCCACCAGCGCGGGGGATAGCGGCTTTAGGGATACGCAGTATTTT
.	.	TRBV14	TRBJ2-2	CASSYVAGNTGELFF	TGTGCCAGCAGCTACGTTGCGGGGAACACCGGGGAGCTGTTTTTT
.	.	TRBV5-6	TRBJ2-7	CASSSGGRNEQYF	TGTGCCAGCAGCTCCGGGGGCAGAAACGAGCAGTACTTC